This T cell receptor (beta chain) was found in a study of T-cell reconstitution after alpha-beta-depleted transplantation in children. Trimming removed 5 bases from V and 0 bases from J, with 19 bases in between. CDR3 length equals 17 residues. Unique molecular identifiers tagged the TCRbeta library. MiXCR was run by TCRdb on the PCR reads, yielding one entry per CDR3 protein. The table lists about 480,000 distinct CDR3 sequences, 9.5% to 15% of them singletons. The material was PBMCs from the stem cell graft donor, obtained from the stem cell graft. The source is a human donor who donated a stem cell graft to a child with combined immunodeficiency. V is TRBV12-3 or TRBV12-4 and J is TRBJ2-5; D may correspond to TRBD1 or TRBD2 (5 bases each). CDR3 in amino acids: CASSEQGSGSYQETQYF. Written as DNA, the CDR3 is TGTGCCAGCAGTGAGCAGGGTTCGGGGTCGTACCAAGAGACCCAGTACTTC.